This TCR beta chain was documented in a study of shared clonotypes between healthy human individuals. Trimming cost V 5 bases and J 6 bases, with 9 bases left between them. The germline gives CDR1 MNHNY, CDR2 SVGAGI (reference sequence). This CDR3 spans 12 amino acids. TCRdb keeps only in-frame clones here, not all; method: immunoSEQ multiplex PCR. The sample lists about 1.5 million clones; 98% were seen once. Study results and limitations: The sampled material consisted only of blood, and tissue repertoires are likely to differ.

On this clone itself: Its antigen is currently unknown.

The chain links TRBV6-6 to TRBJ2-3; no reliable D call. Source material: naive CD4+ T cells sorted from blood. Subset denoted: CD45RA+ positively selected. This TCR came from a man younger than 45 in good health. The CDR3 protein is CASSPRTDTQYF. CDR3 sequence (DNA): TGTGCCAGCAGTCCAAGAACGGATACGCAGTATTTT.